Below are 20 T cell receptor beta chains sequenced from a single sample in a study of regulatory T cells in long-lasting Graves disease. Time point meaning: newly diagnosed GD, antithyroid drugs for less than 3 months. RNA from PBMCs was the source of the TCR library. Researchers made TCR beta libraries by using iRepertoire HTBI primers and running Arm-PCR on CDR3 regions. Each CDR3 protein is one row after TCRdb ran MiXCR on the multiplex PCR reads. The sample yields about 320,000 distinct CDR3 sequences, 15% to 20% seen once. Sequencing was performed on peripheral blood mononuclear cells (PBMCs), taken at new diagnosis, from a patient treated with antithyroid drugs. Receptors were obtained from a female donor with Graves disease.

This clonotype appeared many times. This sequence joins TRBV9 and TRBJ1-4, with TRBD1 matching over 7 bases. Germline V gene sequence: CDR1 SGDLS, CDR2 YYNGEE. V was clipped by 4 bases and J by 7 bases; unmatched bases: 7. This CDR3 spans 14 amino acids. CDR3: CASSLQGPGEKLFF. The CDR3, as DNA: TGTGCCAGCAGCCTACAGGGGCCCGGTGAAAAACTGTTTTTT.

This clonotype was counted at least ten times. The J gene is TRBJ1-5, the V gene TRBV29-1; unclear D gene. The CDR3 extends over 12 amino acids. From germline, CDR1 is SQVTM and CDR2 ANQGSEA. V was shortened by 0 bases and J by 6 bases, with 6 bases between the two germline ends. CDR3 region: CSVEDYGQPQHF. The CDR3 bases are TGCAGCGTTGAAGATTACGGTCAGCCCCAGCATTTT.

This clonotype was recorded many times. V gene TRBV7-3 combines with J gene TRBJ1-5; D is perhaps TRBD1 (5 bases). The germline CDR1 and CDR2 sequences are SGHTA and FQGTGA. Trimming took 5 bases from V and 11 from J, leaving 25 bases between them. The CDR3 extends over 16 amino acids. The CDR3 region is CASSLYNGDLNKTQHF. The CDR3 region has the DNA TGTGCCAGCAGCCTTTATAACGGGGACCTAAATAAGACCCAGCATTTT.

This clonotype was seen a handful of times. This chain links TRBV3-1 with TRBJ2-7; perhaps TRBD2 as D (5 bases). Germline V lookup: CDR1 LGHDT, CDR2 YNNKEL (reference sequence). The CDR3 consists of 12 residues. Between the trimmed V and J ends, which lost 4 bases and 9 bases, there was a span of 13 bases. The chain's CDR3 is CASSREGRGQYF. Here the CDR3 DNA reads TGTGCCAGCAGCCGAGAGGGTCGTGGGCAGTACTTC.

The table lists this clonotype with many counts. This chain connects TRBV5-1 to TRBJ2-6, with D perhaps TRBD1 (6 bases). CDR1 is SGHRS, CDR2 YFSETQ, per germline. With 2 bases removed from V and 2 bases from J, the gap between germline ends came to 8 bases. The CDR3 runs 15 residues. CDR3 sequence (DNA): TGCGCCAGCAGCTTCGCAGGGGCTGGGGCCAACGTCCTGACTTTC. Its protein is CASSFAGAGANVLTF.

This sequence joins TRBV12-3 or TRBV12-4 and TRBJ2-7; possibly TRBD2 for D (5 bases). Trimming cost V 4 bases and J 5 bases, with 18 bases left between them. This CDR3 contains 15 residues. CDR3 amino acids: CASSSRATPVNEQYF. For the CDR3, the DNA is TGTGCCAGCAGTTCGCGGGCGACTCCGGTCAACGAGCAGTACTTC.

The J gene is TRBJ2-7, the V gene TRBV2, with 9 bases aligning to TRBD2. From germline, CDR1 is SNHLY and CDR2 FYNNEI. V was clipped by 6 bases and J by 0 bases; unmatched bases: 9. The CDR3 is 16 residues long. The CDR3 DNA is TGTGCCAGCAGAGACGGGGGTAGCGGGAGCTCCTACGAGCAGTACTTC. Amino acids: CASRDGGSGSSYEQYF.

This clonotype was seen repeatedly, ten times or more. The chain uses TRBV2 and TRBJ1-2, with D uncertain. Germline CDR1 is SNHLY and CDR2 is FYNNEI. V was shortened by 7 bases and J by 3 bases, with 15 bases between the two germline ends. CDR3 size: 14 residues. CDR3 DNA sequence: TGTGCCAGCACCCCTGGCGGAGATTACTATGGCTACACCTTC. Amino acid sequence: CASTPGGDYYGYTF.

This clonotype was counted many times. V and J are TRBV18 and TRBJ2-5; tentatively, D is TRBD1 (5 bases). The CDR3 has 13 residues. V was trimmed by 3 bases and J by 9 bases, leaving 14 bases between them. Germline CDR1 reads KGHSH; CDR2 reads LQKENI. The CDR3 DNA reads TGTGCCAGCTCACCGCCGACACAGGTTGCCCAGTACTTC. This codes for CASSPPTQVAQYF. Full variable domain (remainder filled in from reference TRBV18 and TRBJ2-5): NAGVMQNPRHLVRRRGQEARLRCSPMKGHSHVYWYRQLPEEGLKFMVYLQKENIIDESGMPKERFSAEFPKEGPSILRIQQVVRGDSAAYFCASSPPTQVAQYFGPGTRLLVL.

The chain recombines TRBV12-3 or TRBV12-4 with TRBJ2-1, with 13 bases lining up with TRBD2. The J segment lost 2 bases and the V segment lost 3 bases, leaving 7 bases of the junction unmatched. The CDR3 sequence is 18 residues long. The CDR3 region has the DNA TGTGCCAGCAGTTTCGGTCGGACTAGCGGGAGCCCCTACAATGAGCAGTTCTTC. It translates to CASSFGRTSGSPYNEQFF.

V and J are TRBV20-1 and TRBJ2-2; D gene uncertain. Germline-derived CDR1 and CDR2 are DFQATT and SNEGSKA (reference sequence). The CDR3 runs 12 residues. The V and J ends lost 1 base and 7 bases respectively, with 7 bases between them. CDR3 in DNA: TGCAGTGCTAGAGGTCTTAGCGGGGAGCTGTTTTTT. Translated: CSARGLSGELFF.

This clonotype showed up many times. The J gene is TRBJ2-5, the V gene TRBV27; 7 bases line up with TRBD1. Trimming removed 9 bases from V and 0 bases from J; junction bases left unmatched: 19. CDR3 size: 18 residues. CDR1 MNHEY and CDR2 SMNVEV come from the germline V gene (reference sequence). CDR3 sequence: CASTPSRVGRGNQETQYF. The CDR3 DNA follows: TGTGCCAGTACCCCGAGCCGGGTGGGCAGGGGGAACCAAGAGACCCAGTACTTC.

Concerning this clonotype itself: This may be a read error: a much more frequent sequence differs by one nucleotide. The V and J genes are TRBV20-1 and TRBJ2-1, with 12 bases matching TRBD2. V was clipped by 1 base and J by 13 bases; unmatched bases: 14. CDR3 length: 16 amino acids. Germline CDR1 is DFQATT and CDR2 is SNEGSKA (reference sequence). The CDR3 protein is CSARVSSGRAGETQFF. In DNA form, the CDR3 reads TGCAGTGCTAGAGTGTCTAGCGGGAGGGCAGGGGAGACCCAGTTCTTC.

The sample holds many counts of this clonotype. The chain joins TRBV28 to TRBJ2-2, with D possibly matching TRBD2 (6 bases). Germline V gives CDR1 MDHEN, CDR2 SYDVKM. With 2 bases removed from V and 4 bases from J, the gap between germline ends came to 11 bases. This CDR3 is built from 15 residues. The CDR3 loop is CASSLAGQGTGELFF. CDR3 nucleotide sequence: TGTGCCAGCAGTTTAGCGGGGCAGGGCACCGGGGAGCTGTTTTTT.

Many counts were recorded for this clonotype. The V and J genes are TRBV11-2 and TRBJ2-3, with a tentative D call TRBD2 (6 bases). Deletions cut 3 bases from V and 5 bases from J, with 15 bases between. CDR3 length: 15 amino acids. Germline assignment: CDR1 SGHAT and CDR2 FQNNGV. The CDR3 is CASSFETGELDTQYF. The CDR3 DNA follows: TGTGCCAGCAGCTTCGAAACGGGAGAATTAGATACGCAGTATTTT.

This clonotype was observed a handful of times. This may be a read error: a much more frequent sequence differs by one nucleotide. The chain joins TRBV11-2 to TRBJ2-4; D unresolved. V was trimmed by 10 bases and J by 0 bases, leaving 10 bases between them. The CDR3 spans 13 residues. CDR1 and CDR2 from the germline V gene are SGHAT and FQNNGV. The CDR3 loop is CANMPAAKNIQYF. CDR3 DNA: TGTGCCAACATGCCTGCAGCCAAAAACATTCAGTACTTC.

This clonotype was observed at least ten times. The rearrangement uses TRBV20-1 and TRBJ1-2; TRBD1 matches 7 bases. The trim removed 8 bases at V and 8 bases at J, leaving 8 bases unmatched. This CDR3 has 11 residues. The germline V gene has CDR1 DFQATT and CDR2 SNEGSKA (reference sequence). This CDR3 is CSPTGTEGYTF. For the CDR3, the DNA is TGCAGTCCGACCGGGACAGAAGGCTACACCTTC.

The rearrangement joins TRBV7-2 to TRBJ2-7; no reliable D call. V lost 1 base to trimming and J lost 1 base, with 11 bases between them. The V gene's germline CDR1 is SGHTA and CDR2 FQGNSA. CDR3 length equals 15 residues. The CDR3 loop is CASSLDPSRSYEQYF. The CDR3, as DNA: TGTGCCAGCAGCTTAGACCCTTCTAGGTCCTACGAGCAGTACTTC.

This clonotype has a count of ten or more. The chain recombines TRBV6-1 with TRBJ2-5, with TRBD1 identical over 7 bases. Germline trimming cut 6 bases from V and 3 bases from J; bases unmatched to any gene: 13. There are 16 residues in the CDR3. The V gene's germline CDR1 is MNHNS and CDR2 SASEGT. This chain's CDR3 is CASRPLLHTGEETQYF. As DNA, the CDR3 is TGTGCCAGCAGACCTCTCCTCCACACAGGGGAAGAGACCCAGTACTTC.

CDR3 coding DNA: TGTGCCAGCAGCCCGGAGGACAGCTCCTACAATGAGCAGTTCTTC. Protein: CASSPEDSSYNEQFF. The chain couples TRBV7-3 to TRBJ2-1; perhaps TRBD1 as D (6 bases). The CDR3 runs 15 residues. Germline CDR1 reads SGHTA; CDR2 reads FQGTGA. Between the trimmed V and J ends, which lost 5 bases and 0 bases, there was a span of 11 bases.